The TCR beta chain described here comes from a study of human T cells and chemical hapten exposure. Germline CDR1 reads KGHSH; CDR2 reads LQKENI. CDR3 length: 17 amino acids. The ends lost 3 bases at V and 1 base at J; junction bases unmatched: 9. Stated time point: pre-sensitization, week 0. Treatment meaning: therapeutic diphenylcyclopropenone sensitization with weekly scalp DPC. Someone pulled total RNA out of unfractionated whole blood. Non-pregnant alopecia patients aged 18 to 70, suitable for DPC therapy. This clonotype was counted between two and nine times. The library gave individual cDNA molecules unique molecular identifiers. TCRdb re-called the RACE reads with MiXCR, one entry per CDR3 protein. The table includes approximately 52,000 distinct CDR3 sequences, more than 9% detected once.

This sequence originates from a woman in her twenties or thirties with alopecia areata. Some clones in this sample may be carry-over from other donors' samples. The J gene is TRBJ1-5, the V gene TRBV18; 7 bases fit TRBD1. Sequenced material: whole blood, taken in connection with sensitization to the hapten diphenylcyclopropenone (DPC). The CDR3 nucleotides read TGTGCCAGCTCACCTTTCAGACAGGGTAGGAGCAATCAGCCCCAGCATTTT. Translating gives CASSPFRQGRSNQPQHF. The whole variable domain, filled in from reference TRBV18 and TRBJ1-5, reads NAGVMQNPRHLVRRRGQEARLRCSPMKGHSHVYWYRQLPEEGLKFMVYLQKENIIDESGMPKERFSAEFPKEGPSILRIQQVVRGDSAAYFCASSPFRQGRSNQPQHFGDGTRLSIL.